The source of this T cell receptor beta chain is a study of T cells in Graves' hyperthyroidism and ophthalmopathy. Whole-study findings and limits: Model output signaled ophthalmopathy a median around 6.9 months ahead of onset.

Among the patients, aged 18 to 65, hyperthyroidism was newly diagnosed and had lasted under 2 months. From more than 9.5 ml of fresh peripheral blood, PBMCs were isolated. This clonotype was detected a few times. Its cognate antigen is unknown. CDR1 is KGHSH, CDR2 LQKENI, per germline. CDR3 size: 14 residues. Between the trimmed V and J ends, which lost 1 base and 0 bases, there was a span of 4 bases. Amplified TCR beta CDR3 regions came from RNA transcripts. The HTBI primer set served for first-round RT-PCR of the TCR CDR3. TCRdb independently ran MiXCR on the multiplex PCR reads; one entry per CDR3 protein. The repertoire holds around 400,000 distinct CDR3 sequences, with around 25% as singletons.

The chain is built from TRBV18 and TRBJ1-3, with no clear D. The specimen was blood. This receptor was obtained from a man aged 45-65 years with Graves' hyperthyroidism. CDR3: CASSPQDSGNTIYF. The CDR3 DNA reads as TGTGCCAGCTCACCACAAGACTCTGGAAACACCATATATTTT.